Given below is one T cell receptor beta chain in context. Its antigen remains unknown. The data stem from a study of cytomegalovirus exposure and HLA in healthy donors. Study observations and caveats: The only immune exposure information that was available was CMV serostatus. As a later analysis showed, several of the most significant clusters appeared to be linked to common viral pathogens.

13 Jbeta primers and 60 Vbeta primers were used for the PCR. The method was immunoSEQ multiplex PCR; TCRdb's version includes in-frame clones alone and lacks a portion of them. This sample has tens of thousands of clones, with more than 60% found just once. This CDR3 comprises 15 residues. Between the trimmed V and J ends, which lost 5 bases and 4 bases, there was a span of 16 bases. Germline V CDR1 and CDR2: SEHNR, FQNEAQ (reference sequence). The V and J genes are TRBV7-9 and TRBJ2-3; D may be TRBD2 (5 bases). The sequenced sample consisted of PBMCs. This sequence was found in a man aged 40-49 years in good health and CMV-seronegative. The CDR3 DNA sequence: TGTGCCAGCAGCGAAACTCTAGCTAGTGCAGATACGCAGTATTTT. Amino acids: CASSETLASADTQYF.